The next 17 T cell receptor beta chains were all read from a single sample in a study of blood T cell repertoires in COVID-19. TCRdb's table, derived via immunoSEQ multiplex PCR, lists solely in-frame clones and lacks some. Among fewer than 150,000 clones listed, roughly four fifths were seen once. Sequencing input: peripheral blood. These receptors were taken from a human donor in a cohort sampled during active COVID-19.

This clone was detected only once. The rearrangement joins TRBV9 to TRBJ2-2; D might be TRBD2 (6 bases). V was cut by 9 bases and J by 4 bases, with 16 bases left in between. CDR1 is SGDLS and CDR2 is YYNGEE in the germline V gene. This CDR3 is 14 amino acids long. The CDR3 here is CATRRDLFTGELFF. DNA of the CDR3: TGTGCCACCCGGAGGGACCTTTTCACCGGGGAGCTGTTTTTT. Full variable domain (rest looked up from reference TRBV9 and TRBJ2-2): DSGVTQTPKHLITATGQRVTLRCSPRSGDLSVYWYQQSLDQGLQFLIQYYNGEERAKGNILERFSAQQFPDLHSELNLSSLELGDSALYFCATRRDLFTGELFFGEGSRLTVL.

The V call is TRBV19, the J call TRBJ2-1, with TRBD2 matching over 9 bases. This CDR3 comprises 14 residues. J gave up 5 bases and V 6 bases, and 5 bases lay outside the gene matches. CDR1 is LNHDA, CDR2 SQIVND, per germline (reference sequence). CDR3 protein: CASSRLAANNEQFF. The CDR3 DNA is TGTGCCAGTAGCCGACTAGCGGCAAACAATGAGCAGTTCTTC.

The J gene is TRBJ2-7, the V gene TRBV5-4; 7 bases are shared with TRBD1. The CDR3 has 13 amino acids. Germline lookup yields CDR1 SGHNT and CDR2 YYREEE (reference sequence). After removal of 8 bases from V and 0 bases from J, the junction contained 5 bases not matched to a gene. CDR3 sequence (DNA): TGTGCCAGTCCGGACAGGAGCTCCTACGAGCAGTACTTC. Protein product: CASPDRSSYEQYF.

The rearrangement joins TRBV2 to TRBJ1-3, with D tentatively TRBD1 (6 bases). This CDR3 spans 15 amino acids. Trimming cost V 3 bases and J 0 bases, with 9 bases left between them. CDR1 and CDR2 (germline): SNHLY, FYNNEI. The CDR3 coding sequence is TGTGCCAGCAGTGAGGACAGCAGCTCTGGAAACACCATATATTTT. This codes for CASSEDSSSGNTIYF.

The chain uses TRBV15 and TRBJ2-3; possible D gene TRBD1, 6 bases. The length of the CDR3 is 17 residues. From germline, CDR1 is LNHNV and CDR2 YYDKDF (reference sequence). The V and J ends lost 1 base and 2 bases respectively, with 16 bases between them. The CDR3 here is CATSRGEAGAITDTQYF. DNA for the CDR3: TGTGCCACCAGCAGAGGGGAAGCAGGGGCGATCACAGATACGCAGTATTTT.

This chain connects TRBV12-5 to TRBJ1-5; D ambiguous. The germline CDR1 and CDR2 sequences are LGHNT and FRNRAP. Trimming left V 6 bases short and J 3 bases short, with 9 bases between. This CDR3 spans 13 amino acids. DNA for the CDR3: TGTGCTAGTGGCAGGCTTCCCAATCAGCCCCAGCATTTT. Protein product: CASGRLPNQPQHF.

This clone is categorized as medium-sized. The chain uses TRBV6-4 and TRBJ1-6; possibly TRBD1 for D (5 bases). CDR3 size: 14 residues. V lost 5 bases and J 14 bases, leaving 19 bases between the germline ends. CDR1 is MRHNA and CDR2 is SNTAGT in the germline V gene. CDR3 sequence: CASSPTELAESLHF. CDR3 DNA: TGTGCCAGCAGTCCGACAGAGTTGGCTGAGTCCCTCCACTTT.

The chain joins TRBV7-3 to TRBJ2-5, with D possibly matching TRBD2 (5 bases). Trimming removed 4 bases from V and 5 bases from J, with 14 bases in between. Per germline, CDR1 SGHTA and CDR2 FQGTGA. The CDR3 sequence is 14 residues long. CDR3 DNA sequence: TGTGCCAGCAGCTCCCCGGGGAAGAAGGAGACCCAGTACTTC. It translates to CASSSPGKKETQYF. The full variable domain, with the rest looked up from reference TRBV7-3 and TRBJ2-5, is GAGVSQTPSNKVTEKGKYVELRCDPISGHTALYWYRQSLGQGPEFLIYFQGTGAADDSGLPNDRFFAVRPEGSVSTLKIQRTERGDSAVYLCASSSPGKKETQYFGPGTRLLVL.

This clone was seen a handful of times. This rearrangement joins TRBV10-3 to TRBJ2-3, with D tentatively TRBD2 (5 bases). Deletions cut 6 bases from V and 7 bases from J, with 14 bases between. The CDR3 is 13 amino acids. Germline loops: CDR1 ENHRY, CDR2 SYGVKD. The CDR3 loop is CAISSGPGNTQYF. In DNA form, the CDR3 reads TGTGCCATCAGCTCGGGCCCCGGGAATACGCAGTATTTT.

The sample holds one count of this clone. The V and J genes are TRBV11-2 and TRBJ1-1, with TRBD1 matching 7 bases. With V trimmed by 5 bases and J by 4 bases, 10 bases remained unmatched. Germline V lookup: CDR1 SGHAT, CDR2 FQNNGV. CDR3 size: 15 residues. As DNA, the CDR3 is TGTGCCAGCAGCCTCGGTCCGGGACAGACCACTGAAGCTTTCTTT. Its translation is CASSLGPGQTTEAFF. The variable domain in full, completed from reference TRBV11-2 and TRBJ1-1, reads EAGVAQSPRYKIIEKRQSVAFWCNPISGHATLYWYQQILGQGPKLLIQFQNNGVVDDSQLPKDRFSAERLKGVDSTLKIQPAKLEDSAVYLCASSLGPGQTTEAFFGQGTRLTVV.

The gene calls are TRBV4-3 and TRBJ2-7; D might be TRBD1 (5 bases). The germline V gene has CDR1 LGHNA and CDR2 YSLEER. The CDR3 spans 14 residues. V lost 1 base and J 0 bases, leaving 7 bases between the germline ends. CDR3: CASSQATGSYEQYF. The CDR3, as DNA: TGCGCCAGCAGCCAAGCAACAGGCTCCTACGAGCAGTACTTC.

This clone appeared once. V is TRBV5-5 and J is TRBJ2-3; 7 bases match TRBD2. Per the germline V gene, CDR1 is SGHKS and CDR2 is YYEKEE (reference sequence). The V gene end was trimmed by 0 bases and the J gene end by 3 bases; junction bases not matched to a gene: 4. The CDR3 loop spans 15 amino acids. CDR3 loop: CASSLDGGRTDTQYF. Here the CDR3 DNA reads TGTGCCAGCAGCTTGGACGGGGGGAGGACAGATACGCAGTATTTT.

This clone was counted once. The chain employs TRBV5-1 and TRBJ2-2; 7 positions match TRBD1. The CDR3 is 15 residues long. Losses at the gene ends were 3 bases for V and 0 bases for J; bases not matched to a gene: 2. Germline V gene lookup returns CDR1 SGHRS and CDR2 YFSETQ. The CDR3 spells CASSWTGANTGELFF. The DNA for the CDR3 is TGCGCCAGCAGCTGGACAGGAGCGAACACCGGGGAGCTGTTTTTT.

In this sample, this clone turned up a few times. The chain links TRBV3-1 (or the pseudogene TRBV3-2) to TRBJ2-2, with 11 bases aligning to TRBD2. The CDR3 consists of 18 residues. Germline loops: CDR1 LGHDT, CDR2 YNNKEL (reference sequence). Trimming took 4 bases from V and 5 from J; bases not matched to a gene: 12. The CDR3 DNA is TGTGCCAGCAGCCGAGAGCCTAGCGGGAGGTTCTTAACCGGGGAGCTGTTTTTT. Protein: CASSREPSGRFLTGELFF.

This clone was picked up one time. The gene calls are TRBV2 and TRBJ1-2; 9 bases are a match to TRBD1. Germline V CDR1 and CDR2: SNHLY, FYNNEI. CDR3 length equals 15 residues. Trimming at V came to 8 bases and at J to 1 base, leaving 8 bases not matched to a gene. This chain's CDR3 is CASLVDRGVNYGYTF. The CDR3 coding sequence is TGTGCCAGCCTTGTCGACAGGGGGGTTAACTATGGCTACACCTTC. Filled out from reference TRBV2 and TRBJ1-2, the complete variable domain reads EPEVTQTPSHQVTQMGQEVILRCVPISNHLYFYWYRQILGQKVEFLVSFYNNEISEKSEIFDDQFSVERPDGSNFTLKIRSTKLEDSAMYFCASLVDRGVNYGYTFGSGTRLTVV.

This rearrangement joins TRBV9 to TRBJ2-3, with a possible D match to TRBD2 (6 bases). The CDR3 loop spans 14 amino acids. Germline CDR1 is SGDLS and CDR2 is YYNGEE. Deletions cut 4 bases from V and 6 bases from J, with 15 bases between. The CDR3 loop reads CASSSHSGEDTQYF. CDR3 coding DNA: TGTGCCAGCAGCTCCCACTCGGGGGAGGATACGCAGTATTTT.

V is TRBV5-6 and J is TRBJ2-4, with 10 bases that match TRBD1. This CDR3 region has 18 residues. The J segment lost 0 bases and the V segment lost 4 bases, leaving 10 bases of the junction unmatched. Germline CDR1 reads SGHDT; CDR2 reads YYEEEE. DNA of the CDR3: TGTGCCAGCAGCCCGACAGGGGGCGCGGGATCAGCCAAAAACATTCAGTACTTC. Protein product: CASSPTGGAGSAKNIQYF.